The 14 T cell receptor beta chains reported below all come from one sample, sequenced in a study of T cells after yellow fever vaccination. From the 5' RACE reads, TCRdb called clonotypes with MiXCR, one entry per CDR3 protein. The data hold about 630,000 distinct CDR3 sequences, with 9% to 15% observed a single time. Sequences were derived from PBMCs, sampled on the day of the yellow fever booster vaccination. The receptors originated from a man aged 25-45 years who received the YFV17D yellow fever vaccine.

Worth noting for this clonotype: One end of the junction fails to match germline, which may point to a read error. The J gene is TRBJ2-3, the V gene TRBV7-7; D may be TRBD1 or TRBD2 (6 bases each). The CDR3 runs 14 residues. Germline V gives CDR1 SSHAT, CDR2 FNYEAQ (reference sequence). The CDR3, as DNA: TGTGCTAGCAGCTTAAACAGGGACTCAGATACGCAGTATTTT. Encoded protein: CASSLNRDSDTQYF.

This clonotype turned up a few times. The gene calls are TRBV9 and TRBJ2-5; D unresolved. The CDR3 has 14 amino acids. Germline assignment: CDR1 SGDLS and CDR2 YYNGEE. V lost 3 bases to trimming and J lost 1 base, with 10 bases between them. The CDR3 is CASSASGFQETQYF. In DNA, the CDR3 is TGTGCCAGCAGCGCCTCTGGGTTCCAAGAGACCCAGTACTTC.

The chain links TRBV29-1 to TRBJ2-3; D is unclear. The CDR3 has 12 residues. Germline V CDR1 and CDR2: SQVTM, ANQGSEA. V lost 3 bases to trimming and J lost 1 base, with 5 bases between them. CDR3 bases: TGCAGCGTTGACAGAGGCACAGATACGCAGTATTTT. Its translation is CSVDRGTDTQYF.

The rearrangement joins TRBV5-1 to TRBJ1-4; 9 bases fit TRBD1. The germline gives CDR1 SGHRS, CDR2 YFSETQ. This CDR3 spans 13 amino acids. Trimming cost V 5 bases and J 8 bases; bases outside gene matches: 4. This CDR3 reads CASRGQGEEKLFF. In DNA form, the CDR3 reads TGCGCCAGCAGGGGACAGGGTGAGGAAAAACTGTTTTTT.

The rearrangement joins TRBV5-1 to TRBJ2-7; D uncertain. Germline values: CDR1 SGHRS, CDR2 YFSETQ. Trimming shortened V by 2 bases and J by 4 bases, and 13 bases separated the two germline ends. The length of the CDR3 is 14 residues. CDR3 sequence (DNA): TGCGCCAGCAGCTTCGGTGGCGCCACATACGAGCAGTACTTC. Protein: CASSFGGATYEQYF.

There are a few counts of this clonotype. The chain has TRBV20-1 and TRBJ2-1; D uncertain. V was trimmed by 0 bases and J by 10 bases, leaving 7 bases between them. The CDR3 is 11 amino acids. Per germline, CDR1 DFQATT and CDR2 SNEGSKA (reference sequence). CDR3 sequence: CSARDRREQFF. DNA of the CDR3: TGCAGTGCTAGAGATAGGCGAGAGCAGTTCTTC.

V is TRBV14 and J is TRBJ2-1; no clear D gene. The V and J ends lost 3 bases and 0 bases respectively, with 15 bases between them. Germline CDR1 reads SGHDN; CDR2 reads FVKESK. The CDR3 has 17 residues. DNA of the CDR3: TGTGCCAGCAGCCACCGCGACTGGGTGAGCTCCTACAATGAGCAGTTCTTC. This codes for CASSHRDWVSSYNEQFF.

The table lists this clonotype with many counts. The chain carries TRBV27 and TRBJ1-6; 8 nucleotides align to TRBD1. V gave up 5 bases and J gave up 12 bases; unmatched junction bases: 9. This CDR3 comprises 14 residues. Germline V CDR1 and CDR2: MNHEY, SMNVEV (reference sequence). The CDR3 sequence: CASSTGQEARPLHF. The CDR3 DNA follows: TGTGCCAGCAGTACGGGACAGGAGGCCAGACCCCTCCACTTT.

The chain has TRBV6-1 and TRBJ1-5; 9 nucleotides line up with TRBD1. The CDR3 has 14 residues. J lost 9 bases, V lost 6 bases, and 9 bases had no gene match. Looked up from germline, CDR1 is MNHNS and CDR2 is SASEGT. Here the CDR3 reads CASSLGQGLPPQHF. The CDR3 nucleotides are TGTGCCAGCAGCCTTGGACAGGGGTTGCCGCCCCAGCATTTT.

This clonotype has just a few counts. A read error is likely, as this CDR3 ends without the conserved phenylalanine or tryptophan. This chain joins TRBV5-1 and TRBJ2-7, with a possible D match to TRBD1 (6 bases). CDR3 length: 14 amino acids. Germline V CDR1 and CDR2: SGHRS, YFSETQ. V was shortened by 4 bases and J by 0 bases, with 11 bases between the two germline ends. The CDR3 DNA reads TGCGCCAGCAGCAACACAGGGTCCTCCTACGAGCAGTACTTA. Encoded protein: CASSNTGSSYEQYL.

The genes are TRBV24-1 and TRBJ1-1; D gene uncertain. V was pared by 0 bases and J by 5 bases, with 12 bases between. The germline V gene has CDR1 KGHDR and CDR2 SFDVKD. The CDR3 length is 15 residues. In DNA form, the CDR3 reads TGTGCCACCAGTGATTTGCGCCCAATCCGGACTGAAGCTTTCTTT. Protein sequence: CATSDLRPIRTEAFF.

The genes are TRBV5-1 and TRBJ1-4, with D unresolved. This CDR3 region has 14 residues. Deletions cut 2 bases from V and 6 bases from J, with 11 bases between. The germline gives CDR1 SGHRS, CDR2 YFSETQ. The chain's CDR3 is CASSFGPADEKLFF. CDR3 DNA sequence: TGCGCCAGCAGCTTTGGGCCAGCAGATGAAAAACTGTTTTTT.

A few counts support this clonotype. The chain couples TRBV12-3 or TRBV12-4 to TRBJ2-3, with TRBD1 matching 8 bases. Trimming cost V 5 bases and J 1 base; bases outside gene matches: 5. CDR3 length: 15 residues. In DNA form, the CDR3 reads TGTGCCAGCAGTAGGACAGGGTCTCGCACAGATACGCAGTATTTT. Its protein is CASSRTGSRTDTQYF.

This clonotype was counted between two and nine times. At one boundary the junction diverges from the germline segment, which might be a read error. The rearrangement links TRBV20-1 to TRBJ2-1; D perhaps matches TRBD2 (6 bases). This CDR3 contains 12 residues. The germline gives CDR1 DFQATT, CDR2 SNEGSKA (reference sequence). The CDR3 coding sequence is TGCAGTGCTAGAGATCAAGCGGGTCGGATCGGCTTC. It codes for CSARDQAGRIGF.